These 10 T cell receptor beta chains were sequenced from one sample in a study of T-cell reconstitution after alpha-beta-depleted transplantation in children. Unique molecular identifiers featured in how the TCRbeta library was prepared. TCRdb passed the PCR reads through MiXCR, listing each CDR3 protein once. Of hundreds of thousands of distinct CDR3 sequences listed, 16% are singletons. The material sequenced was PBMCs, mostly from graft donor cells, taken 360 days after TCRalphabeta/CD19-depleted stem cell transplant. The receptors shown here come from a male patient aged 10 to 17 who had a stem cell transplant for acute lymphoblastic leukemia, so the T cells may come from the graft donor.

In its sample, this clonotype was seen a few times. V usage is TRBV20-1 and J usage is TRBJ2-7; TRBD2 agrees at 12 bases. V lost 0 bases to trimming and J lost 7 bases; unmatched junction nucleotides: 7. CDR3 size: 15 residues. CDR1 is DFQATT, CDR2 SNEGSKA, per germline (reference sequence). The CDR3 DNA is TGCAGTGCTAGAGAATCGACTAGCGGGAGCTGGGAGCAGTACTTC. Its translation: CSARESTSGSWEQYF.

This clonotype came up many times. The J gene is TRBJ2-3, the V gene TRBV9, with 7 bases fitting TRBD2. Trimming took 0 bases from V and 3 from J; bases not matched to a gene: 4. There are 15 residues in the CDR3. Looked up from germline, CDR1 is SGDLS and CDR2 is YYNGEE. The CDR3 spells CASSVVGGRTDTQYF. CDR3 nucleotides: TGTGCCAGCAGCGTAGTTGGCGGGAGAACAGATACGCAGTATTTT.

The chain couples TRBV6-1 to TRBJ2-7; the D gene is possibly TRBD1 (6 bases). Between the trimmed V and J ends, which lost 7 bases and 3 bases, there was a span of 16 bases. The CDR3 contains 14 residues. Germline lookup yields CDR1 MNHNS and CDR2 SASEGT. The CDR3 DNA follows: TGTGCCAGCATTGCACAGGGAACCCTCTACGAGCAGTACTTC. This gives the protein CASIAQGTLYEQYF.

The rearrangement joins TRBV27 to TRBJ2-3; 8 bases line up with TRBD1. Germline V CDR1 and CDR2: MNHEY, SMNVEV (reference sequence). Trimming took 6 bases from V and 6 from J; bases not matched to a gene: 14. The CDR3 extends over 16 amino acids. The CDR3: CASSPTPRTGRDTQYF. The CDR3 DNA reads TGTGCCAGCAGCCCAACCCCCCGGACAGGGCGGGATACGCAGTATTTT.

The chain recombines TRBV27 with TRBJ1-5; perhaps TRBD1 as D (6 bases). The germline V and J ends were trimmed by 6 bases and 3 bases, with 15 bases remaining between them. In germline, CDR1 is MNHEY, CDR2 SMNVEV (reference sequence). The CDR3 length is 15 residues. The CDR3 protein is CASRIRGGLNQPQHF. The DNA for the CDR3 is TGTGCCAGCAGAATTAGGGGGGGCCTCAATCAGCCCCAGCATTTT.

In its sample, this clonotype was seen a few times. In nucleotides, the CDR3 is TGCAGTGCTTCCCCCCCGCTAGCTGGTAGGGGTACGCAGTATTTT. It translates to CSASPPLAGRGTQYF. The chain employs TRBV20-1 and TRBJ2-3; D possibly uses TRBD1 or TRBD2 (5 bases each). Germline-derived CDR1 and CDR2 are DFQATT and SNEGSKA (reference sequence). The CDR3 spans 15 residues. V was clipped by 5 bases and J by 8 bases, with 23 bases between them.

In its sample, this clonotype was seen a few times. CDR3 nucleotide sequence: TGCAGCGTTGCTAGGACAGGGCCTAATGAAAAACTGTTTTTT. Its translation is CSVARTGPNEKLFF. V gene TRBV29-1 combines with J gene TRBJ1-4; TRBD1 aligns across 8 bases. The V gene end was trimmed by 4 bases and the J gene end by 3 bases; junction bases not matched to a gene: 4. The CDR3 contains 14 residues. CDR1 and CDR2 from the germline V gene are SQVTM and ANQGSEA.

This chain connects TRBV27 to TRBJ2-1, with 9 bases lining up with TRBD2. Germline assignment: CDR1 MNHEY and CDR2 SMNVEV (reference sequence). The CDR3 length is 15 residues. J gave up 9 bases and V 2 bases, and 8 bases lay outside the gene matches. The CDR3 protein is CASSLGAGAGGEQFF. CDR3 nucleotides: TGTGCCAGCAGTTTAGGGGCGGGAGCGGGGGGTGAGCAGTTCTTC.

This clonotype turned up a few times. V is TRBV25-1 and J is TRBJ2-7; 7 nucleotides agree with TRBD2. Unmatched junction bases numbered 8, after V lost 3 bases and J lost 0 bases. The germline gives CDR1 MGHDK, CDR2 SYGVNS. The length of the CDR3 is 16 residues. CDR3 amino acids: CASSDQNGGVSYEQYF. The CDR3 nucleotides are TGTGCCAGCAGTGACCAAAATGGGGGGGTCTCCTACGAGCAGTACTTC.

The chain employs TRBV6-5 and TRBJ1-6; D unclear. The germline V and J ends were trimmed by 2 bases and 4 bases, with 12 bases remaining between them. The CDR3 loop spans 16 amino acids. From germline, CDR1 is MNHEY and CDR2 SVGAGI. CDR3 sequence: CASSYGPEPYNSPLHF. The CDR3 coding sequence is TGTGCCAGCAGTTACGGCCCCGAGCCTTATAATTCACCCCTCCACTTT.